This is a list of T cell receptor beta chains from one sample in a study of cytomegalovirus exposure and HLA in healthy donors. Method: immunoSEQ multiplex PCR; TCRdb's copy keeps in-frame clones and lacks some. Among about 120,000 clones listed, about 83% were seen once. Sequencing was done on a sample of PBMCs. The receptors shown here come from a female donor in good health and CMV-seronegative. CDR3s include the opening cysteine and the closing phenylalanine or tryptophan. D genes are given only for firm matches. Some rows have no size entry. The others give once, few or many, or a class for an expanded clone.

cdr3_aa,cdr3_nt,clone_size,j_call,cdr3_length,v_call,d_call
CASSMSQASSYEQYF,TGTGCCAGTAGTATGTCACAGGCCAGCTCCTACGAGCAGTACTTC,-,TRBJ2-7,15,TRBV19,-
CASSLVRGGEQYF,TGTGCCAGCAGCTTAGTTCGGGGAGGCGAGCAGTACTTC,-,TRBJ2-7,13,TRBV11-2,-
CASSVDSGGPYNEQFF,TGTGCCAGCAGCGTAGACAGCGGGGGCCCCTACAATGAGCAGTTCTTC,-,TRBJ2-1,16,TRBV9,TRBD2
CATRRGEGNEKLFF,TGTGCCACTCGAAGGGGGGAGGGAAATGAAAAACTGTTTTTT,-,TRBJ1-4,14,TRBV6-5,-
CASSPSGGTEAFF,TGTGCCAGCTCACCCTCGGGGGGCACTGAAGCTTTCTTT,few,TRBJ1-1,13,TRBV18,-
CASREREGTNEKLFF,TGTGCCAGCCGGGAGCGTGAGGGAACTAATGAAAAACTGTTTTTT,-,TRBJ1-4,15,TRBV2,-
CASNLRGNTEAFF,TGTGCCAGCAACCTCAGGGGGAACACTGAAGCTTTCTTT,few,TRBJ1-1,13,TRBV2,-
CASSVSASPYEQYF,TGTGCCAGCAGCGTTTCCGCTAGCCCCTACGAGCAGTACTTC,-,TRBJ2-7,14,TRBV7-9,-
CASNLDRGNGYTF,TGTGCCAGCAACCTGGACAGGGGCAATGGCTACACCTTC,-,TRBJ1-2,13,TRBV2,TRBD1
CASSDGGTGELFF,TGTGCCAGCAGTGACGGCGGCACCGGGGAGCTGTTTTTT,-,TRBJ2-2,13,TRBV2,-
CASRPQGAFNEKLFF,TGTGCCAGCAGGCCGCAGGGGGCCTTTAATGAAAAACTGTTTTTT,-,TRBJ1-4,15,TRBV27,TRBD1
CASSSLVGARSREAFF,TGTGCCAGCAGTTCCCTGGTGGGGGCGCGGAGCCGTGAAGCTTTCTTT,once,TRBJ1-1,16,TRBV27,-
CASTHEWAQEAFF,TGTGCCAGCACCCACGAGTGGGCCCAGGAAGCTTTCTTT,-,TRBJ1-1,13,TRBV6-5,-
CASSPSTGRVVYEQYF,TGTGCCAGCAGTCCATCCACAGGGCGTGTGGTTTACGAGCAGTACTTC,-,TRBJ2-7,16,TRBV27,-
CASSLSRGGRGEKGYTF,TGTGCCAGCAGTTTAAGTCGGGGGGGCAGGGGGGAAAAAGGCTACACCTTC,-,TRBJ1-2,17,TRBV28,TRBD1
CASSSQGVYEQYF,TGTGCCAGCAGCTCTCAGGGTGTTTACGAGCAGTACTTC,-,TRBJ2-7,13,TRBV7-9,-
CASSPTTGELFF,TGTGCCAGCAGTCCTACTACCGGGGAGCTGTTTTTT,-,TRBJ2-2,12,TRBV27,-
CASRRMTGASAYEQYF,TGTGCCAGCAGACGAATGACAGGGGCCTCCGCCTACGAGCAGTACTTC,-,TRBJ2-7,16,TRBV7-9,TRBD1
CASSSSGQGVEQAFF,TGTGCCAGCAGTTCCTCGGGACAGGGGGTTGAACAAGCTTTCTTT,-,TRBJ1-1,15,TRBV2,TRBD1
CATSGGISGANVLTF,TGTGCCACCAGCGGGGGCATCTCTGGGGCCAACGTCCTGACTTTC,few,TRBJ2-6,15,TRBV15,-
CASHIRQGTGELFF,TGTGCCAGCCACATACGACAGGGCACCGGGGAGCTGTTTTTT,-,TRBJ2-2,14,TRBV2,TRBD1
CASSSPDSLLNTEAFF,TGTGCCAGCAGTTCCCCGGACAGCCTTTTGAACACTGAAGCTTTCTTT,-,TRBJ1-1,16,TRBV27,-
CASSVLEVDTQYF,TGTGCCAGCAGTGTGCTAGAGGTTGATACGCAGTATTTT,-,TRBJ2-3,13,TRBV2,-
CASSHVGLTGSPLHF,TGTGCCAGCAGTCACGTCGGACTTACGGGTTCACCCCTCCACTTT,-,TRBJ1-6,15,TRBV6-6,-
CASEETGHYEQYF,TGTGCCAGCGAAGAGACAGGCCACTACGAGCAGTACTTC,once,TRBJ2-7,13,TRBV6-1,-
CASSSGQGAYDDGNQPQHF,TGTGCCAGCAGCAGTGGACAGGGGGCGTACGACGATGGCAATCAGCCCCAGCATTTT,-,TRBJ1-5,19,TRBV7-9,TRBD1